This section outlines one T cell receptor beta chain sequence together with its context. The antigen is undetermined. Using immunoSEQ multiplex PCR, the repertoire was profiled, and TCRdb retains in-frame clones only, with some absent. This repertoire shows over 200,000 clones, around 78% found once; its top ten account for roughly 6%. The data belong to a study of cytomegalovirus exposure and HLA in healthy donors. Broader study findings: Within the 100 to 150 validation repertoires, first-cohort TCR clusters tended to co-occur, according to a later analysis. The listing of 150 to 200 TCR beta chains classed them as cytomegalovirus-associated. With high specificity and sensitivity, the classifier reportedly diagnosed cytomegalovirus status. Specific recognition of CMV antigens was confirmed in vitro for a few chains (all CMV-associated).

Germline V gene data show CDR1 as MDHEN and CDR2 as SYDVKM. The CDR3 sequence is 22 residues long. V lost 3 bases, J lost 7 bases, and 39 bases lay in between. The TCR originated in a woman between 18 and 29 years old in good health and CMV-seronegative. Sequenced material: PBMCs. This chain joins TRBV28 and TRBJ1-2; D might be TRBD1 (5 bases). CDR3 sequence: CASSFGFVGVRLGPRSLSGYTF. The CDR3 DNA reads TGTGCCAGCAGTTTTGGTTTCGTGGGGGTGCGCTTAGGGCCAAGAAGTTTAAGTGGCTACACCTTC.